This T cell receptor (beta chain) was sequenced during a study of CD8+CD57+ T cells in acquired aplastic anemia. The wider study: Sorted CD4+ and CD8+ cells gave a mean 3.2 ug DNA, range roughly 0.19 to 30 ug.

Genomic DNA, the template, was used for profiling of the TCR beta VDJ and CDR3. TCRdb re-called the reads through MiXCR, storing one row per CDR3 protein. The table includes 150,000 to 200,000 distinct CDR3 sequences, around 65% detected once. Germline CDR1 is SGHTS and CDR2 is YDEGEE. The CDR3 has 16 amino acids. The V end lost 6 bases, the J end lost 5 bases, and 22 bases lay between the germline ends. This clonotype was counted at least ten times. Sequenced sample: sorted CD4+, CD8+, or CD8+CD57+ T cells (not recorded which) from PBMCs. V and J are TRBV5-8 and TRBJ2-3, with a weak D call TRBD1 (5 bases). The receptor's source is a human donor with severe aplastic anemia or a healthy control (not recorded which). The CDR3 sequence is CASTPSQGFPLDTQYF. As DNA, the CDR3 is TGTGCCAGCACACCAAGTCAGGGTTTTCCGTTAGATACGCAGTATTTT.